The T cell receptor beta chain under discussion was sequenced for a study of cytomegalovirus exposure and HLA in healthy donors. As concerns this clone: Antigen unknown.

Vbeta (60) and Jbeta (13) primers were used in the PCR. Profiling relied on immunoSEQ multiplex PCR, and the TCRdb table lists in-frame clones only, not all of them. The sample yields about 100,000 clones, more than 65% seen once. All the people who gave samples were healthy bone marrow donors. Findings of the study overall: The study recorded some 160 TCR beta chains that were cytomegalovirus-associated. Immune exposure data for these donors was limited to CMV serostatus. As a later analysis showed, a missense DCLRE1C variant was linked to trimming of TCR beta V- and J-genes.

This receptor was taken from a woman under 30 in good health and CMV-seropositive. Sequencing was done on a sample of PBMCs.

Written as DNA, the CDR3 is TGTGCCAGCAGTGTCCTCAGCTCCTACGAGCAGTACTTC. Translating gives CASSVLSSYEQYF. V and J are TRBV27 and TRBJ2-7; D is ambiguous. CDR3 length equals 13 residues. In germline, CDR1 is MNHEY, CDR2 SMNVEV (reference sequence). Deletions cut 5 bases from V and 0 bases from J, with 8 bases between.